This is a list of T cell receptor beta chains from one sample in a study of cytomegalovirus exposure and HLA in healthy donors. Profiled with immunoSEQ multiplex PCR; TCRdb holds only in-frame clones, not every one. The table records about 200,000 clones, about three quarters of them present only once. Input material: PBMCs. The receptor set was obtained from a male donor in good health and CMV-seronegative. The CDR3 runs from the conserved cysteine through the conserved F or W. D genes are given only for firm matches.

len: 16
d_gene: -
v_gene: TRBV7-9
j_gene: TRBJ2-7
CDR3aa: CASSLGVGQATYEQYF

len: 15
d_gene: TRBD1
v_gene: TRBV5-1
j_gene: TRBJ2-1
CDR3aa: CASSRDRGDYNEQFF

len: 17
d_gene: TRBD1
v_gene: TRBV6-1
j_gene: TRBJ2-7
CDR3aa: CASSEYGLRQGSYEQYF

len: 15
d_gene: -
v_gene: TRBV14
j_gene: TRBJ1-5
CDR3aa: CASSPSGRGNQPQHF

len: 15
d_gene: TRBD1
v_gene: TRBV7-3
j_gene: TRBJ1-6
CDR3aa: CASSSQTGMNSPLHF

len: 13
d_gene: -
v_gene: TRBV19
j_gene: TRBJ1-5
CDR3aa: CASSITGSEPQHF

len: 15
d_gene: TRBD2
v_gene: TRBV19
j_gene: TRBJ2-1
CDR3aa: CASSQGLADRNEQFF

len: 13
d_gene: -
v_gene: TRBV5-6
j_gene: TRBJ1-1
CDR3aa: CASSRDIFVGAFF

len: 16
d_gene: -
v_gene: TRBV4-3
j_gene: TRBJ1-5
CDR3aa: CASSQDGGGNNQPQHF

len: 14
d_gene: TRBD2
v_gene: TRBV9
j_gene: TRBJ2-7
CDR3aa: CASSVGAGGNEQYF